The entry below gives a single T cell receptor beta chain sequence along with its context. Its antigen is not known. This sample was taken from a study of OX40 agonist ivuxolimab in advanced cancers. Study summary: Antecedent anti-PD-1, anti-PD-L1 or anti-CTLA-4 therapy was permissible, with about 39% having received some.

Notes on the study in general: Some nonresponders likewise displayed low normalized T-cell clonal expansion.

Germline lookup yields CDR1 MNHNY and CDR2 SVGAGI (reference sequence). The CDR3 has 16 amino acids. After removal of 0 bases from V and 7 bases from J, the junction contained 5 bases not matched to a gene. The method was immunoSEQ multiplex PCR; TCRdb's version includes in-frame clones alone and lacks a portion of them. The repertoire has 120,000 or so clones, approximately 89% of them found once; the top ten carry 0.27%. This TCR came from an adult with an advanced solid tumor such as melanoma, head and neck, liver or kidney cancer. J is TRBJ2-3 and V is TRBV6-6; 12 nucleotides match TRBD2. The source material was CD4+ or CD8+ T cells sorted from blood, sampled in a trial of the OX40 agonist ivuxolimab. CDR3 protein: CASSYSLAGGLNTQYF. The CDR3 DNA follows: TGTGCCAGCAGTTACTCCCTAGCGGGAGGGTTGAATACGCAGTATTTT.